These 22 T cell receptor beta chains originate from one sample sequenced in a study of a mutant IDH1 vaccine in newly diagnosed glioma. Described time point: week 5, during vaccination. One vaccine dose held 300 ug of mutant IDH1 20-mer peptide and came with topical imiquimod. Their specific antigens are unknown. The assay was immunoSEQ multiplex PCR, and TCRdb's table has in-frame clones only and misses some. The data show over 35,000 clones, 91% seen once. Sequenced here: PBMCs, sampled from a glioma patient whose treatment included an IDH1 peptide vaccine. Receptor source: a man between 50 and 59 years old with glioma.

The chain links TRBV4-1 to TRBJ2-7, with D perhaps TRBD1 (5 bases). V gave up 1 base and J gave up 2 bases, with 12 bases separating them. The CDR3 totals 15 residues. In germline, CDR1 is MGHRA, CDR2 YSYEKL. The CDR3 loop reads CASSQGGDGPYEQYF. Here the CDR3 DNA reads TGCGCCAGCAGCCAAGGGGGCGACGGGCCCTACGAGCAGTACTTC.

The CDR3 sequence is CASSSALFRTDVGYTF. The CDR3 DNA sequence: TGTGCCAGCAGCTCCGCGCTTTTCCGGACGGATGTCGGCTACACCTTC. The J gene is TRBJ1-2, the V gene TRBV11-2; D call uncertain. The CDR3 runs to 16 residues. The V gene lost 4 bases and the J gene lost 8 bases, with 23 bases spanning the gap. Per the germline V gene, CDR1 is SGHAT and CDR2 is FQNNGV.

The chain uses TRBV7-9 and TRBJ1-5, with D unclear. Trimming removed 1 base at V and 2 bases at J, with 9 bases between. This CDR3 region has 15 residues. From germline, CDR1 is SEHNR and CDR2 FQNEAQ (reference sequence). CDR3 nucleotides: TGTGCCAGCAGCTTAGGTTCCGGGGGCAATCAGCCCCAGCATTTT. As protein: CASSLGSGGNQPQHF.

V usage is TRBV7-8 and J usage is TRBJ2-2; 12 bases agree with TRBD2. Germline V gene lookup returns CDR1 SGHVS and CDR2 FQNEAQ. This CDR3 spans 17 amino acids. With 1 base clipped from V and 6 bases from J, the junction kept 6 bases outside the gene matches. The CDR3 nucleotides read TGTGCCAGCAGCTTAGTGGTCACTAGCGGGAGGCCCGGGGAGCTGTTTTTT. This translates into CASSLVVTSGRPGELFF.

The chain joins TRBV6-6 to TRBJ2-7; D might be TRBD1 or TRBD2, each matching 5 bases. Germline lookup yields CDR1 MNHNY and CDR2 SVGAGI (reference sequence). Trimming pared 0 bases from V and 6 bases from J, leaving 9 bases between. This CDR3 is built from 13 residues. CDR3 protein: CASSYSQGAEQYF. DNA of the CDR3: TGTGCCAGCAGTTACTCCCAGGGAGCCGAGCAGTACTTC.

The V and J genes are TRBV27 and TRBJ1-1; D possibly corresponds to TRBD1 (5 bases). Trimming left V 3 bases short and J 3 bases short, with 8 bases between. The CDR3 totals 13 residues. The germline V gene has CDR1 MNHEY and CDR2 SMNVEV (reference sequence). CDR3 region: CASSFTGYTEAFF. In DNA, the CDR3 is TGTGCCAGCAGTTTTACAGGTTACACTGAAGCTTTCTTT.

This chain joins TRBV10-2 and TRBJ1-2; no reliable D call. The CDR3 length is 14 residues. The V gene's germline CDR1 is WSHSY and CDR2 SAAADI. V lost 2 bases and J lost 7, with 14 bases in between. The CDR3 DNA is TGCGCCAGCAGTGAGAGGTATTCTAGTGGTGGCTACACCTTC. Its protein is CASSERYSSGGYTF.

The rearrangement joins TRBV4-3 to TRBJ2-7; the match to TRBD1 covers 9 bases. Losses at the gene ends were 2 bases for V and 9 bases for J; bases not matched to a gene: 14. CDR1 and CDR2 (germline): LGHNA, YSLEER. This CDR3 has 16 amino acids. The CDR3 DNA is TGCGCCAGCAGCCAAACCACTACTCCGGGACAGGGCCGGCAGTACTTC. Amino acids: CASSQTTTPGQGRQYF.

The chain links TRBV29-1 to TRBJ1-2; tentatively, D is TRBD1 (5 bases). CDR3 length equals 14 residues. V was shortened by 6 bases and J by 5 bases, with 19 bases between the two germline ends. Germline V lookup: CDR1 SQVTM, CDR2 ANQGSEA. The CDR3 is CSVTLDSPVYGYTF. As DNA, the CDR3 is TGCAGCGTGACTCTTGACAGTCCAGTTTATGGCTACACCTTC.

The chain employs TRBV6-5 and TRBJ1-5; no firm D call. CDR3 length: 14 residues. V was shortened by 6 bases and J by 6 bases, with 15 bases between the two germline ends. Germline V gene sequence: CDR1 MNHEY, CDR2 SVGAGI. In DNA form, the CDR3 reads TGTGCCAGCAGCATCGGGCAGGAGGGTCAGCCCCAGCATTTT. Translation: CASSIGQEGQPQHF.

This chain links TRBV29-1 with TRBJ1-4; 11 bases agree with TRBD1. Trimming at V came to 6 bases and at J to 8 bases, leaving 2 bases not matched to a gene. Germline V lookup: CDR1 SQVTM, CDR2 ANQGSEA. The CDR3 has 12 amino acids. The CDR3 DNA follows: TGCAGCGTCCGGACAGGGGGCGAAAAACTGTTTTTT. It encodes CSVRTGGEKLFF.

The J gene is TRBJ1-3, the V gene TRBV30; no clear D. V lost 4 bases and J 7 bases, leaving 8 bases between the germline ends. The CDR3 runs 11 residues. The germline gives CDR1 GTSNPN, CDR2 SVGIG (reference sequence). The CDR3 is CAWTRGNTIYF. CDR3 coding DNA: TGTGCCTGGACTCGAGGGAACACCATATATTTT.

The V gene is TRBV4-3, the J gene TRBJ2-1, with 7 bases aligning to TRBD2. The V gene end was trimmed by 1 base and the J gene end by 2 bases; junction bases not matched to a gene: 5. CDR3 length: 16 residues. Germline values: CDR1 LGHNA, CDR2 YSLEER. CDR3 sequence reads: CASSQVRGGAYNEQFF. As DNA, the CDR3 is TGCGCCAGCAGCCAAGTGCGTGGGGGGGCCTACAATGAGCAGTTCTTC.

The chain couples TRBV5-1 to TRBJ2-7; the D gene could be TRBD1 or TRBD2 (6 bases each). CDR1 and CDR2 (germline): SGHRS, YFSETQ. CDR3 length: 18 amino acids. Trimming took 4 bases from V and 1 from J, leaving 24 bases between them. Here the CDR3 reads CASSVGGLGSENSYEQYF. DNA of the CDR3: TGCGCCAGCAGCGTCGGGGGCCTAGGGAGCGAGAATTCCTACGAGCAGTACTTC.

This clone appeared a single time. The genes are TRBV30 and TRBJ2-7, with D unclear. Germline V gene sequence: CDR1 GTSNPN, CDR2 SVGIG (reference sequence). The CDR3 contains 11 residues. V lost 0 bases and J 12 bases, leaving 12 bases between the germline ends. This chain's CDR3 is CAWSVGPRWYF. As DNA, the CDR3 is TGTGCCTGGAGTGTAGGTCCGCGGTGGTACTTC.

This chain links TRBV9 with TRBJ2-7, with 9 bases lining up with TRBD2. CDR1 and CDR2 from the germline V gene are SGDLS and YYNGEE. Trimming at V came to 0 bases and at J to 3 bases, leaving 4 bases not matched to a gene. The CDR3 runs to 15 residues. CDR3 protein: CASSVGGSGSYEQYF. CDR3 coding DNA: TGTGCCAGCAGCGTAGGAGGTAGCGGGAGCTACGAGCAGTACTTC.

This chain uses TRBV27 with TRBJ2-1; TRBD2 agrees at 9 bases. CDR1 and CDR2 from the germline V gene are MNHEY and SMNVEV (reference sequence). After removal of 4 bases from V and 2 bases from J, the junction contained 9 bases not matched to a gene. CDR3 length: 17 residues. As DNA, the CDR3 is TGTGCCAGCAGTTCTCCGACTAGCGGACTCACCTACAATGAGCAGTTCTTC. Its translation: CASSSPTSGLTYNEQFF.

This rearrangement joins TRBV19 to TRBJ1-5, with a weak D call TRBD1 (6 bases). The CDR3 spans 13 residues. V was clipped by 9 bases and J by 2 bases, with 11 bases between them. In germline, CDR1 is LNHDA, CDR2 SQIVND (reference sequence). In DNA, the CDR3 is TGTGCCAGCTGGGACAACCGCAATCAGCCCCAGCATTTT. This encodes CASWDNRNQPQHF. Using reference TRBV19 and TRBJ1-5 for the parts outside the CDR3, the full variable domain is DGGITQSPKYLFRKEGQNVTLSCEQNLNHDAMYWYRQDPGQGLRLIYYSQIVNDFQKGDIAEGYSVSREKKESFPLTVTSAQKNPTAFYLCASWDNRNQPQHFGDGTRLSIL.

This chain joins TRBV7-8 and TRBJ2-3; TRBD2 is a possible D gene (5 bases). Germline V lookup: CDR1 SGHVS, CDR2 FQNEAQ. The ends were cut back, 5 bases at V and 1 base at J, with 10 bases in the middle. The CDR3 length is 14 residues. The CDR3 sequence: CASSPRGGTDTQYF. CDR3 DNA: TGTGCCAGCAGCCCCCGGGGTGGCACAGATACGCAGTATTTT.

This chain joins TRBV5-1 and TRBJ2-7; 9 bases are a match to TRBD1. Unmatched junction bases numbered 8, after V lost 4 bases and J lost 0 bases. The CDR3 loop spans 16 amino acids. Germline CDR1 SGHRS, CDR2 YFSETQ. The CDR3 DNA reads TGCGCCAGCAGCGTGGCCGGACAGGGGAGCTCCTACGAGCAGTACTTC. Its translation: CASSVAGQGSSYEQYF.

The rearrangement uses TRBV5-1 and TRBJ1-1, with D maybe TRBD1 (5 bases). V shed 8 bases and J shed 1 base, with 15 bases lying between them. CDR1 is SGHRS and CDR2 is YFSETQ in the germline V gene. The CDR3 is 14 amino acids. The CDR3 loop reads CASTERGWNTEAFF. DNA for the CDR3: TGCGCCAGTACCGAACGGGGCTGGAACACTGAAGCTTTCTTT.

J is TRBJ2-3 and V is TRBV7-2; perhaps TRBD1 as D (5 bases). The CDR3 sequence is 13 residues long. Trimming shortened V by 5 bases and J by 10 bases, and 16 bases separated the two germline ends. Germline V gene sequence: CDR1 SGHTA, CDR2 FQGNSA. DNA for the CDR3: TGTGCCAGCAGCAGCGACCCGGGCAGGGCGCAGTATTTT. Translating it yields CASSSDPGRAQYF.